This T cell receptor (beta chain) was sequenced for a study of blood T cell repertoires in COVID-19. Background on the study: Whether acute or convalescent, the COVID-19 samples came from the United States, Italy and Spain. T cells, B-cell-depleted T cells, or PBMCs provided the cDNA or gDNA that served as material.

Germline V gene sequence: CDR1 SGHRS, CDR2 YFSETQ. Germline trimming cut 3 bases from V and 1 base from J; bases unmatched to any gene: 7. This CDR3 has 15 amino acids. In this sample, this clone turned up once. As handled by the study authors: Estimated nucleated cell counts came from reference gene primer amplification. Sequencing was performed with immunoSEQ multiplex PCR; in TCRdb, only in-frame clones are kept and a portion is missing. That table gives V, J and clone size, and the DNA gave D and trimming. This sample has 200,000 to 250,000 clones, with 83% found just once. The sample consisted of peripheral blood. The sequence derives from a woman in her twenties or thirties with COVID-19, enrolled during active disease. The chain couples TRBV5-1 to TRBJ2-7; 7 nucleotides line up with TRBD1. CDR3 coding DNA: TGCGCCAGCAGCTCTCAGGGGGAGCCTTCCTACGAGCAGTACTTC. Its protein product is CASSSQGEPSYEQYF. The whole variable domain, remainder taken from reference TRBV5-1 and TRBJ2-7, is KAGVTQTPRYLIKTRGQQVTLSCSPISGHRSVSWYQQTPGQGLQFLFEYFSETQRNKGNFPGRFSGRQFSNSRSEMNVSTLELGDSALYLCASSSQGEPSYEQYFGPGTRLTVT.